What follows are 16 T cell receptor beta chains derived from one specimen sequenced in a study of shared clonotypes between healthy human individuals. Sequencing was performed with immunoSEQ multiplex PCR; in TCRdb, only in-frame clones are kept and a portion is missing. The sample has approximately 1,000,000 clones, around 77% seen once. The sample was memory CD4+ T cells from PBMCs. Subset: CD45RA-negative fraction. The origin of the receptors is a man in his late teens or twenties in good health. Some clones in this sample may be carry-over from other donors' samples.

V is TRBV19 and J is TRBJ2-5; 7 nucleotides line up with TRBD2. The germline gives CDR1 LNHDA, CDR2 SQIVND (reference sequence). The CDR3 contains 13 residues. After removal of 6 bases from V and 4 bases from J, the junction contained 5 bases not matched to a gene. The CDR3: CASRSSGTETQYF. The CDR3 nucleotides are TGTGCCAGTAGATCGAGCGGGACAGAGACCCAGTACTTC.

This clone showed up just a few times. CDR3 DNA sequence: TGTGCCAGCAGTGGAGGGGGTTTCGGCACTGAAGCTTTCTTT. Translating gives CASSGGGFGTEAFF. The V gene is TRBV28, the J gene TRBJ1-1; D might be TRBD1 (6 bases). Germline values: CDR1 MDHEN, CDR2 SYDVKM. This CDR3 comprises 14 residues. V was cut by 5 bases and J by 4 bases, with 14 bases left in between.

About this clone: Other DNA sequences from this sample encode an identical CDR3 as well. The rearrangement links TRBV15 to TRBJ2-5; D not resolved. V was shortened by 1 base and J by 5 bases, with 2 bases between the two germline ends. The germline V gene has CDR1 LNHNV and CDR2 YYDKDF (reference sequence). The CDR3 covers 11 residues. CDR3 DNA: TGTGCCACCAGCAGAGGTGAGACCCAGTACTTC. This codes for CATSRGETQYF.

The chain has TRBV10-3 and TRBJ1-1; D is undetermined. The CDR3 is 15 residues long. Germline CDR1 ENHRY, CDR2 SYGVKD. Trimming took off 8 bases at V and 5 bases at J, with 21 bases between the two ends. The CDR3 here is CAIQPRRATRTEAFF. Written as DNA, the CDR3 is TGTGCCATCCAGCCGCGCCGGGCCACGAGGACTGAAGCTTTCTTT.

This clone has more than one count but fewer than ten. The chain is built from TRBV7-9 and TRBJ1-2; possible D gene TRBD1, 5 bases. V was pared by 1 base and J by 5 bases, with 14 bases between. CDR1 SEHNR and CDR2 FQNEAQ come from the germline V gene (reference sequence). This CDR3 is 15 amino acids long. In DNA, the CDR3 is TGTGCCAGCAGCTTAGAGGCAGGGAAAGGGTATGGCTACACCTTC. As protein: CASSLEAGKGYGYTF.

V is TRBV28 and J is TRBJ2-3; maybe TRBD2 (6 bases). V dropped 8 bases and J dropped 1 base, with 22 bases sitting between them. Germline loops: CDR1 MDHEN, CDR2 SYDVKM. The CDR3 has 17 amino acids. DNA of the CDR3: TGTGCCAGCGGGGGGTGGGCTACCCAACCCCGCACAGATACGCAGTATTTT. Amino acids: CASGGWATQPRTDTQYF.

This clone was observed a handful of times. The CDR3 here is CASSYGQTTGTEAFF. CDR3 bases: TGTGCCAGCAGTTATGGACAGACCACGGGCACTGAAGCTTTCTTT. The V call is TRBV28, the J call TRBJ1-1; D perhaps matches TRBD1 (6 bases). The germline V and J ends were trimmed by 4 bases and 4 bases, with 16 bases remaining between them. CDR3 size: 15 residues. Germline loops: CDR1 MDHEN, CDR2 SYDVKM.

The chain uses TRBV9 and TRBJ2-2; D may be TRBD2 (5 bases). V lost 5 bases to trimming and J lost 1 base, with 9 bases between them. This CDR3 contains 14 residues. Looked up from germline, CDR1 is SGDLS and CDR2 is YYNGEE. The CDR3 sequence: CASRQDLNTGELFF. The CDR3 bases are TGTGCCAGCAGGCAGGACTTGAACACCGGGGAGCTGTTTTTT.

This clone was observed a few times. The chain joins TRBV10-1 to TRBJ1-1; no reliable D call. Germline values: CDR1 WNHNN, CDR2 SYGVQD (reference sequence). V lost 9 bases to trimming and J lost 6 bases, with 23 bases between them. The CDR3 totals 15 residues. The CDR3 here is CARRDPAPSPAEAFF. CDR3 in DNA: TGCGCCAGGAGAGACCCTGCCCCTTCGCCGGCTGAAGCTTTCTTT.

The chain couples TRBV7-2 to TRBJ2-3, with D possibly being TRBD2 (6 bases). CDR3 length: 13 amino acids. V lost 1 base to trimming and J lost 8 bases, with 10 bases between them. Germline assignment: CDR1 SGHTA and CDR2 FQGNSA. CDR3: CASSLDVEGTQYF. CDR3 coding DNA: TGTGCCAGCAGCTTAGATGTGGAGGGTACGCAGTATTTT.

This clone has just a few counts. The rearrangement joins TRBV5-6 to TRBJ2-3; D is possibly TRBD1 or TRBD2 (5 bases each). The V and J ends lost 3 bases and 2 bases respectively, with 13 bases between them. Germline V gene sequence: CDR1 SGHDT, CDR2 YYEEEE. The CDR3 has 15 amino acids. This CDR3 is CASSSGARYTDTQYF. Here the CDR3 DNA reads TGTGCCAGCAGCTCCGGGGCCAGATACACAGATACGCAGTATTTT. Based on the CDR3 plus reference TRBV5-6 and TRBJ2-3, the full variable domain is DAGVTQSPTHLIKTRGQQVTLRCSPKSGHDTVSWYQQALGQGPQFIFQYYEEEERQRGNFPDRFSGHQFPNYSSELNVNALLLGDSALYLCASSSGARYTDTQYFGPGTRLTVL.

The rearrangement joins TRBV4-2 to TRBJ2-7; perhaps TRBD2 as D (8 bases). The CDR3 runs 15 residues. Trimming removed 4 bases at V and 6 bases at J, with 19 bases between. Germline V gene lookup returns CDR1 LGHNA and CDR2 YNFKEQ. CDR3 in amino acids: CASSPQGTRGGEQYF. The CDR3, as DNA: TGTGCCAGCAGCCCACAGGGGACTAGGGGCGGCGAGCAGTACTTC.

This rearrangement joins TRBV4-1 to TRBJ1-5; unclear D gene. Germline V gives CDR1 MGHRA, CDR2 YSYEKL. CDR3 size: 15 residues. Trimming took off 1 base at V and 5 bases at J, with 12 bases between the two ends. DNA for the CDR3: TGCGCCAGCAGCCAAGTTTTCCAGGCTTATCAGCCCCAGCATTTT. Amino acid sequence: CASSQVFQAYQPQHF.

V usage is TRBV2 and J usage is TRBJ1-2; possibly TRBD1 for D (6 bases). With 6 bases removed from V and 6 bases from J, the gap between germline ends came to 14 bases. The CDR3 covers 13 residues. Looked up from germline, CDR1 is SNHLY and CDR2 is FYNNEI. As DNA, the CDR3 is TGTGCCAGCAGCAGAACAGGGAAAGATGGCTACACCTTC. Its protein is CASSRTGKDGYTF.

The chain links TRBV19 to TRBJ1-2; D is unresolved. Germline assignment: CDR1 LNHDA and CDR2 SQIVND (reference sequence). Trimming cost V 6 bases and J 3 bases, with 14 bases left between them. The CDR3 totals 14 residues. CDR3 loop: CASRRAPWDYGYTF. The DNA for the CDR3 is TGTGCCAGTAGGAGGGCCCCCTGGGACTATGGCTACACCTTC.

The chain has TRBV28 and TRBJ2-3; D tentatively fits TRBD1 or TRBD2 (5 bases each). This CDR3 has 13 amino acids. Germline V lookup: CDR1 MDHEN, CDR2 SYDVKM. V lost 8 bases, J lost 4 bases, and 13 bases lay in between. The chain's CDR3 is CASGNQGADTQYF. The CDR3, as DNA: TGTGCCAGCGGAAACCAGGGAGCAGATACGCAGTATTTT.